One sample yielded the 28 T cell receptor beta chains listed below, sequenced in a study of shared clonotypes between healthy human individuals. Profiled with immunoSEQ multiplex PCR; TCRdb holds only in-frame clones, not every one. The sample holds roughly 850,000 clones, just over 95% seen once. As defined, naive CD8 cells were CD45RO-negative and positively selected for CCR7, with terminally differentiated effector memory CD45RA+ cells excluded. What was sequenced was naive CD8+ T cells sorted from blood. The receptors were gathered from a man aged 30 to 39 in good health.

This rearrangement joins TRBV5-4 to TRBJ2-7; D call uncertain. The CDR3 runs to 13 residues. Trimming stripped 3 bases from V and 4 bases from J, with 11 bases between. Germline V CDR1 and CDR2: SGHNT, YYREEE (reference sequence). CDR3 region: CASSSAPLYEQYF. The CDR3 nucleotides read TGTGCCAGCAGCTCCGCCCCCCTATACGAGCAGTACTTC.

Here the CDR3 reads CAISDPGHEQYF. In DNA, the CDR3 is TGTGCCATCAGTGACCCGGGCCACGAGCAGTACTTC. This chain uses TRBV10-3 with TRBJ2-7; D ambiguous. Germline V gives CDR1 ENHRY, CDR2 SYGVKD. The length of the CDR3 is 12 residues. Trimming removed 3 bases from V and 5 bases from J, with 8 bases in between.

This clone showed up many times. The rearrangement joins TRBV6-1 to TRBJ2-7; TRBD2 might be the D (5 bases). The V end was cut by 4 bases, the J end by 3 bases, with 16 bases between. CDR3 size: 15 residues. Germline assignment: CDR1 MNHNS and CDR2 SASEGT. The CDR3 loop reads CASSGWELGFYEQYF. CDR3 DNA: TGTGCCAGCAGTGGGTGGGAGCTCGGATTCTACGAGCAGTACTTC.

This chain joins TRBV29-1 and TRBJ1-1; possibly TRBD1 for D (5 bases). The length of the CDR3 is 12 residues. V was pared by 8 bases and J by 4 bases, with 14 bases between. Per germline, CDR1 SQVTM and CDR2 ANQGSEA. As DNA, the CDR3 is TGCAGCTTCAGGGATTTAACCACTGAAGCTTTCTTT. Translated, it gives CSFRDLTTEAFF.

This clone was detected once. The chain links TRBV29-1 to TRBJ2-7; TRBD2 matches at 7 bases. V lost 0 bases to trimming and J lost 6 bases; unmatched junction nucleotides: 2. This CDR3 is built from 12 residues. Germline values: CDR1 SQVTM, CDR2 ANQGSEA. CDR3: CSVEDREAEQYF. CDR3 nucleotides: TGCAGCGTTGAAGATCGGGAGGCCGAGCAGTACTTC.

V usage is TRBV27 and J usage is TRBJ2-7; D unresolved. This CDR3 is built from 16 residues. CDR1 and CDR2 (germline): MNHEY, SMNVEV (reference sequence). Deletions cut 5 bases from V and 4 bases from J, with 21 bases between. This chain's CDR3 is CASSPSPDWFQYEQYF. The CDR3 nucleotides read TGTGCCAGCAGTCCCTCCCCCGACTGGTTCCAATACGAGCAGTACTTC.

The chain couples TRBV7-9 to TRBJ2-1; D gene unclear. With 2 bases removed from V and 6 bases from J, the gap between germline ends came to 8 bases. The CDR3 covers 13 residues. Germline-derived CDR1 and CDR2 are SEHNR and FQNEAQ (reference sequence). The CDR3 DNA sequence: TGTGCCAGCAGCTTATTATTGCTCAATGAGCAGTTCTTC. Protein: CASSLLLLNEQFF.

The chain is built from TRBV27 and TRBJ2-5; 7 bases are a match to TRBD2. CDR1 and CDR2 (germline): MNHEY, SMNVEV (reference sequence). This CDR3 is 16 amino acids long. Trimming took 3 bases from V and 1 from J; bases not matched to a gene: 8. The CDR3 reads CASSFGRRGGQETQYF. For the CDR3, the DNA is TGTGCCAGCAGTTTTGGGCGACGCGGGGGCCAAGAGACCCAGTACTTC.

The J gene is TRBJ2-1, the V gene TRBV6-1; D is unclear. The length of the CDR3 is 17 residues. Germline values: CDR1 MNHNS, CDR2 SASEGT. The ends were cut back, 4 bases at V and 0 bases at J, with 16 bases in the middle. The CDR3 DNA follows: TGTGCCAGCAGTGTCATCGGTCCCAGCAGCTCCTACAATGAGCAGTTCTTC. This encodes CASSVIGPSSSYNEQFF.

This sequence joins TRBV28 and TRBJ1-2; D is possibly TRBD1 (5 bases). Germline V lookup: CDR1 MDHEN, CDR2 SYDVKM. The CDR3 length is 13 residues. V lost 6 bases, J lost 6 bases, and 14 bases lay in between. The CDR3 spells CASSAIGADGYTF. In nucleotides, the CDR3 is TGTGCCAGCAGCGCTATTGGGGCGGATGGCTACACCTTC.

This chain connects TRBV5-8 to TRBJ1-1; D might be TRBD1 (6 bases). V was cut by 5 bases and J by 1 base, with 21 bases left in between. The V gene's germline CDR1 is SGHTS and CDR2 YDEGEE. The CDR3 has 17 amino acids. CDR3 nucleotide sequence: TGTGCCAGCAGTCCCCTGGGGGGGGCGATTGGGAACACTGAAGCTTTCTTT. This codes for CASSPLGGAIGNTEAFF.

The rearrangement joins TRBV21-1 to TRBJ2-5; the D call of TRBD1 is as the table states it, not checked on the DNA. TRBV21-1 is given as a pseudogene. The CDR3 extends over 15 amino acids. The CDR3 region is CASSNPGQGKETQYF. For the CDR3, the DNA is TGTGCCAGCAGCAATCCTGGACAGGGTAAAGAGACCCAGTACTTC.

This clone has a single count. At the DNA level, this CDR3 is encoded by other sequences in the same sample as well. The chain is built from TRBV29-1 and TRBJ2-7; 10 bases match TRBD2. Trimming at V came to 1 base and at J to 2 bases, leaving 2 bases not matched to a gene. This CDR3 region has 14 residues. Germline V gives CDR1 SQVTM, CDR2 ANQGSEA. The CDR3 region has the DNA TGCAGCGTTGAAGGTCTAGCGGGAGCCTACGAGCAGTACTTC. This sequence encodes CSVEGLAGAYEQYF.

About this clone itself: Different DNA sequences within this sample yield the same CDR3. The V call is TRBV27, the J call TRBJ1-1; D not resolved. This CDR3 has 13 residues. Germline CDR1 MNHEY, CDR2 SMNVEV (reference sequence). Trimming shortened V by 3 bases and J by 0 bases, and 5 bases separated the two germline ends. The CDR3 region is CASSLVVNTEAFF. The CDR3 DNA is TGTGCCAGCAGTTTGGTAGTGAACACTGAAGCTTTCTTT.

The J gene is TRBJ2-7, the V gene TRBV5-1; 9 positions agree with TRBD2. CDR3 length: 15 residues. V gave up 6 bases and J gave up 2 bases; unmatched junction bases: 9. CDR1 and CDR2 (germline): SGHRS, YFSETQ. CDR3 in DNA: TGCGCCAGCACCCCTGCGGCGGGAGGGCCCTACGAGCAGTACTTC. Protein product: CASTPAAGGPYEQYF.

The chain combines TRBV27 with TRBJ2-7; D tentatively fits TRBD1 or TRBD2 (6 bases each). Trimming took off 6 bases at V and 4 bases at J, with 22 bases between the two ends. CDR3 length equals 16 residues. Germline CDR1 reads MNHEY; CDR2 reads SMNVEV (reference sequence). CDR3 nucleotide sequence: TGTGCCAGCAGCCCCCCCGGGGGCAGGGAAACATACGAGCAGTACTTC. The encoded protein is CASSPPGGRETYEQYF.

This clone is a singleton in its sample. The V and J genes are TRBV5-1 and TRBJ1-1, with no clear D. The V gene's germline CDR1 is SGHRS and CDR2 YFSETQ. This CDR3 comprises 12 residues. The V gene lost 4 bases and the J gene lost 3 bases, with 7 bases spanning the gap. CDR3 residues: CASSTGYTEAFF. For the CDR3, the DNA is TGCGCCAGCAGCACGGGGTACACTGAAGCTTTCTTT.

The chain joins TRBV9 to TRBJ2-1, with unresolved D. The CDR3 totals 12 residues. V was clipped by 3 bases and J by 9 bases, with 10 bases between them. Germline-derived CDR1 and CDR2 are SGDLS and YYNGEE. This chain's CDR3 is CASSGSWGEQFF. In nucleotides, the CDR3 is TGTGCCAGCAGCGGGTCATGGGGTGAGCAGTTCTTC.

This chain links TRBV7-2 with TRBJ2-7; D is perhaps TRBD1 or TRBD2 (5 bases each). Germline lookup yields CDR1 SGHTA and CDR2 FQGNSA. CDR3 length: 13 residues. V was clipped by 4 bases and J by 6 bases, with 13 bases between them. The CDR3: CASSSHSGAEQYF. As DNA, the CDR3 is TGTGCCAGCAGCTCCCACTCCGGGGCCGAGCAGTACTTC.

The chain couples TRBV6-5 to TRBJ1-5, with TRBD1 matching 7 bases. The ends lost 6 bases at V and 5 bases at J; junction bases unmatched: 7. The length of the CDR3 is 14 residues. Germline V gives CDR1 MNHEY, CDR2 SVGAGI. The CDR3 nucleotides read TGTGCCAGCAGCCTGACAGGGAGGGATCAGCCCCAGCATTTT. Its translation: CASSLTGRDQPQHF.

The rearrangement uses TRBV19 and TRBJ2-2; no firm D call. The CDR3 has 17 amino acids. V was pared by 4 bases and J by 7 bases, with 22 bases between. CDR1 and CDR2 from the germline V gene are LNHDA and SQIVND (reference sequence). CDR3 protein: CASSTSPSSAYDGELFF. The CDR3 DNA sequence: TGTGCCAGTAGTACGAGCCCGAGCTCGGCCTACGACGGGGAGCTGTTTTTT.

This chain uses TRBV29-1 with TRBJ2-7; 10 bases match TRBD2. Germline-derived CDR1 and CDR2 are SQVTM and ANQGSEA. V lost 5 bases to trimming and J lost 6 bases; unmatched junction nucleotides: 7. CDR3 size: 13 residues. The CDR3 region has the DNA TGCAGCGTTTACGGGACTAGCGTGTTCGAGCAGTACTTC. Its translation: CSVYGTSVFEQYF.

The chain recombines TRBV11-2 with TRBJ2-7; D is perhaps TRBD1 (5 bases). CDR1 and CDR2 (germline): SGHAT, FQNNGV. The CDR3 contains 14 residues. The germline V and J ends were trimmed by 6 bases and 3 bases, with 15 bases remaining between them. CDR3 DNA sequence: TGTGCCAGCAGGACAGACCAGGAGCTCTACGAGCAGTACTTC. Its protein is CASRTDQELYEQYF.

In nucleotides, the CDR3 is TGCGCCAGCAGCCGTTTAGGGACAGCCGACTCCTACGAGCAGTACTTC. It encodes CASSRLGTADSYEQYF. The chain joins TRBV4-3 to TRBJ2-7; TRBD1 aligns across 7 bases. The germline gives CDR1 LGHNA, CDR2 YSLEER. The CDR3 loop spans 16 amino acids. After removal of 4 bases from V and 0 bases from J, the junction contained 9 bases not matched to a gene.

The chain links TRBV9 to TRBJ2-3, with TRBD2 as a possible D gene (6 bases). CDR3 length: 17 residues. The ends were cut back, 3 bases at V and 0 bases at J, with 17 bases in the middle. Germline CDR1 SGDLS, CDR2 YYNGEE. The CDR3 coding sequence is TGTGCCAGCAGCGAGGAGGGTGGGGCGGCTAGCACAGATACGCAGTATTTT. It encodes CASSEEGGAASTDTQYF.

The chain has TRBV2 and TRBJ2-7, with D tentatively TRBD1 or TRBD2 (6 bases each). The CDR3 is made up of 17 amino acids. The V gene's germline CDR1 is SNHLY and CDR2 FYNNEI. V lost 6 bases and J lost 3, with 24 bases in between. CDR3 amino acids: CASSLLHRGPEGYEQYF. CDR3 in DNA: TGTGCCAGCAGCCTTCTTCATCGGGGGCCGGAGGGCTACGAGCAGTACTTC.

The chain recombines TRBV7-6 with TRBJ2-7; 11 positions agree with TRBD1. Germline V CDR1 and CDR2: SGHVS, FNYEAQ. The CDR3 covers 15 residues. The V segment lost 5 bases and the J segment 6 bases; nucleotides outside the gene matches: 9. The CDR3: CASSVGQGVGFEQYF. As DNA, the CDR3 is TGTGCCAGCAGCGTGGGACAGGGGGTTGGGTTCGAGCAGTACTTC.

The gene calls are TRBV7-9 and TRBJ2-7; perhaps D is TRBD1 or TRBD2 (6 bases each). Germline assignment: CDR1 SEHNR and CDR2 FQNEAQ (reference sequence). Trimming cost V 2 bases and J 6 bases, with 8 bases left between them. This CDR3 has 12 residues. CDR3 residues: CASSLRGAEQYF. As DNA, the CDR3 is TGTGCCAGCAGCTTAAGGGGGGCCGAGCAGTACTTC.